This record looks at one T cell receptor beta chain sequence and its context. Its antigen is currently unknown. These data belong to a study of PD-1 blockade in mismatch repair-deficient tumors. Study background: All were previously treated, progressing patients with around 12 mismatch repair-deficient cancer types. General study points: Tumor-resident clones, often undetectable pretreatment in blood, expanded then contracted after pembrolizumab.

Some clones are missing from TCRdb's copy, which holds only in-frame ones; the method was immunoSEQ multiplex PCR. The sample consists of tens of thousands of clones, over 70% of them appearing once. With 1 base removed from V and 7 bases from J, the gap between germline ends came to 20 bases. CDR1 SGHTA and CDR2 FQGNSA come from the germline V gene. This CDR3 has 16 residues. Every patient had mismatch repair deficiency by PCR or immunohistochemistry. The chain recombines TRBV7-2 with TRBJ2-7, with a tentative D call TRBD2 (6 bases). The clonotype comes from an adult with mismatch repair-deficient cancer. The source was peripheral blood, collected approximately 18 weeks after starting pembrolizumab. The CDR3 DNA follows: TGTGCCAGCAGCTTAGGACGACGGGAGCTTTCTAGAGAGCAGTACTTC. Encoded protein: CASSLGRRELSREQYF.